This T cell receptor (beta chain) was recovered during a study of cytomegalovirus exposure and HLA in healthy donors. Study-level results: As a later analysis showed, a missense DCLRE1C variant was linked to trimming of TCR beta V- and J-genes.

Amplification used 60 Vbeta primers and 13 Jbeta primers. Per the authors' pipeline: Around 10 million shared chains were among about 80 million unique TCR beta chains counted in a later analysis. This table comes from immunoSEQ multiplex PCR, and its TCRdb copy is limited to in-frame clones, with some not included. The V and J calls and clone size were taken over from that table, and D and trimming were inferred from the DNA. The sample has about 130,000 clones; about 68% are singletons. Healthy bone marrow donors made up the cohort. This donor has no recorded CMV serostatus. The CDR3 contains 13 residues. Per the germline V gene, CDR1 is SEHNR and CDR2 is FQNEAQ (reference sequence). V lost 1 base and J lost 5, with 8 bases in between. A remark on this clone: Antigen unknown.

V usage is TRBV7-9 and J usage is TRBJ2-5; D unresolved. The clonotype originates from a human donor in good health. The sample comprised PBMCs. For the CDR3, the DNA is TGTGCCAGCAGCTTAGACACCGGGGAGACCCAGTACTTC. Its translation: CASSLDTGETQYF.